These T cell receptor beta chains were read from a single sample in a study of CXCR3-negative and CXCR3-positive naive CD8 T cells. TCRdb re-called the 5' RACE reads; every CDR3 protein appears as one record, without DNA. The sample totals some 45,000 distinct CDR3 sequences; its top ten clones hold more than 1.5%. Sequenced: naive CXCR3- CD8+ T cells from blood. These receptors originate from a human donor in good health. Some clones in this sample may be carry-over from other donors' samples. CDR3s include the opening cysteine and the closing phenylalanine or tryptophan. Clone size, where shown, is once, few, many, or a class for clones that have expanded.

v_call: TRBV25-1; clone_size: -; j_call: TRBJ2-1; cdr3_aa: CASSGGTGPYNEQFF
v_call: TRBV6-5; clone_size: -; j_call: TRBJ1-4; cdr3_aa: CASSELSFATNEKLFF
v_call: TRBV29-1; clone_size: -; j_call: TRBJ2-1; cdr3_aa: CSVVGTRRSYNEQFF
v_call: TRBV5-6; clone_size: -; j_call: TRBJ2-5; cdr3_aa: CASSQSGLQETQYF
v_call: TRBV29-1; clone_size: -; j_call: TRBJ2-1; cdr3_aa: CSVPLGLGGYNEQFF
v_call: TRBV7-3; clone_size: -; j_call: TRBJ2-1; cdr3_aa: CASSLRGYEQLF
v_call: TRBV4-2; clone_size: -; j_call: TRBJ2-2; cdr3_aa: CASSQGAGGTGELFF
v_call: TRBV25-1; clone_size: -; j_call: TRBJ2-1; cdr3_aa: CASSFTGNYNEQFF
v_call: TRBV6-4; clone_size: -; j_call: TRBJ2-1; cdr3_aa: CASSEGREDNEQFF
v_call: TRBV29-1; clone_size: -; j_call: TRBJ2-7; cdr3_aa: CSVEDPGAYEQYF
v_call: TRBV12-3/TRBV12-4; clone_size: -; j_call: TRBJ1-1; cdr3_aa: CASSLGAQGTEAFF
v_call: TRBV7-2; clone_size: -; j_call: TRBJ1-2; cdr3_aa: CASSTSGTGGLSNYGYTF
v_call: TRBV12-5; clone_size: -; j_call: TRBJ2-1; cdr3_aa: CASGSTGTGGNNEQFF
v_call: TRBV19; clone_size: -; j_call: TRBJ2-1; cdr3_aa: CASSTSSGNIYNEQFF
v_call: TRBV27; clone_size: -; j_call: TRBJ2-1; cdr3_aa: CASSLLGQYNEQFF
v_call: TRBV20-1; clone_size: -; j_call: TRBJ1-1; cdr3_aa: CSAGRQGSDTEAFF
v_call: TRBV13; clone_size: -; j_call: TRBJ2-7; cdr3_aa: CASSSQIRGKCF
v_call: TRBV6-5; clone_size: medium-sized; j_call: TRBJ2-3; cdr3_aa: CASNNEAETYTQYF
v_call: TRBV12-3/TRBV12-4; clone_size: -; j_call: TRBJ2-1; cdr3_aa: CASSPGLVNPYNEQFF
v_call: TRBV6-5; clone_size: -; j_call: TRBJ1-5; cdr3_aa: CASSSGTAYSNQPQHF
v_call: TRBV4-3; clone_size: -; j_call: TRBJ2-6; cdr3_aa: CASSQETGANVLTF
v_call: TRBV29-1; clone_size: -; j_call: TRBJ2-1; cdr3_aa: CSVEYSGRSNEQFF
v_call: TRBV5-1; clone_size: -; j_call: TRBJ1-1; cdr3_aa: CASSLGQGRTNTEAFF
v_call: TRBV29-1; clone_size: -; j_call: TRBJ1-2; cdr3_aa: CSVPVGPYGYTF
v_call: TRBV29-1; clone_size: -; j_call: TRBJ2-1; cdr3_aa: CSVSGLAALHSYNEQFF
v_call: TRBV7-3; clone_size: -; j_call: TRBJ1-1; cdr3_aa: CASSPVTGGTEAFF
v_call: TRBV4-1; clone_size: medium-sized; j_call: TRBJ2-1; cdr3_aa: CASSQGRGTEYEQFF
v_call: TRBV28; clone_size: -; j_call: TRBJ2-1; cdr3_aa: CASSLSTDNEQFF
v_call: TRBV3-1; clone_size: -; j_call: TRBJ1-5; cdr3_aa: CASSQDHADNQPQHF
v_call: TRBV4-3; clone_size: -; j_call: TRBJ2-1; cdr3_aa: CASSQLMSGGIYNEQFF
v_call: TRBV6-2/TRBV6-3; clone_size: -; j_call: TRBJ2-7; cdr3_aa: CASSYTPYEQYF
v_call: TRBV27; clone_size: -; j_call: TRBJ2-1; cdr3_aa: CASRDGTGEVNEQFF
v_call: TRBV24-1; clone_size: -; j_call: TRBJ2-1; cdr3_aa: CATSDSEGRTDEQFF
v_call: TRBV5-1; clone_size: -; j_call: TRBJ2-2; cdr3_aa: CASSLGTGGNPNTGELFF
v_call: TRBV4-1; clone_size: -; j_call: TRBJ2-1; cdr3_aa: CASSQIIRTHNEQFF
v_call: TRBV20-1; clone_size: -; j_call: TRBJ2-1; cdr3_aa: CSASGINNEQFF
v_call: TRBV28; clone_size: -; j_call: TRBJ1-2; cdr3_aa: CASSLPGHYGYTF
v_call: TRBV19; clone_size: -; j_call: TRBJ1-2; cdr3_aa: CASRLGASYTF
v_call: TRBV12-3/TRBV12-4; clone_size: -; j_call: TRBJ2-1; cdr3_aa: CASSFSSYYNEQFF
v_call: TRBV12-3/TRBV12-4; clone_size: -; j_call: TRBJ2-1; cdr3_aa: CASTQAPTHEQFF
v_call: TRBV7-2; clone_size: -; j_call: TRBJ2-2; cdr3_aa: CASSSPNTGELFF
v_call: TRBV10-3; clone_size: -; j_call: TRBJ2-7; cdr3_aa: CAIGTDSYNEQFF
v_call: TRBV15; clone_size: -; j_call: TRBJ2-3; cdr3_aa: CATSRGDGLTDTQYF
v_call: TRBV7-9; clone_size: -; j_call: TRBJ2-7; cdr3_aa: CASSYGQEDYEQYF
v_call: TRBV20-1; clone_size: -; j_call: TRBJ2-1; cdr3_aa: CSAREVGQSYNEQFF
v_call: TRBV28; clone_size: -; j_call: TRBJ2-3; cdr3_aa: CASRRVDTQYF
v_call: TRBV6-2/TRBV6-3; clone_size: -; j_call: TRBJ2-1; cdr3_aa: CASSRLAELDNEQFF
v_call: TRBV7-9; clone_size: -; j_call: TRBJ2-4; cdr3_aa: CASSLAGSKNIQYF